This is a list of T cell receptor beta chains from one sample in a study of identical twins. TCRdb processed the 5' RACE reads anew with MiXCR; each CDR3 protein has one entry. This table has some 500,000 distinct CDR3 sequences, roughly an eighth appearing once. These records were also assigned to another study, of yellow fever vaccine responses in identical twins.

Sequencing was performed on CD4+ T cells sorted from blood. The receptors shown here come from a woman aged 18-29 years in good health. The CDR3 runs from the conserved cysteine through the conserved F or W. D genes are given only for firm matches. Where a row states a size, it is once, few, many or the class of an expanded clone; other rows omit it.

>many|TRBV7-9|NA|TRBJ2-7
CASSLGTDREQYF
TGTGCCAGCAGCTTAGGGACAGATCGCGAGCAGTACTTC
>few|TRBV10-3|TRBD1|TRBJ2-5
CASDRGQGETQYF
TGTGCCAGCGACAGGGGCCAGGGGGAGACCCAGTACTTC
>NA|TRBV28|TRBD2|TRBJ2-7
CASSLDLAGGSQYF
TGTGCCAGCAGTTTAGACCTAGCGGGAGGGTCTCAGTACTTC
>NA|TRBV6-6|NA|TRBJ2-7
CASSYEGFEQYF
TGTGCCAGCAGTTACGAGGGATTCGAGCAGTACTTC
>few|TRBV20-1|TRBD2|TRBJ2-3
CSASGGAVTDTQYF
TGCAGTGCTAGCGGGGGGGCTGTCACAGATACGCAGTATTTT
>few|TRBV7-9|NA|TRBJ2-7
CASSLSLAGRYEQYF
TGTGCCAGCAGCTTAAGCCTAGCTGGTAGATACGAGCAGTACTTC
>NA|TRBV30|NA|TRBJ2-5
CAWSKQAKETQYF
TGTGCCTGGAGTAAACAGGCCAAAGAGACCCAGTACTTC
>few|TRBV3-1|NA|TRBJ2-7
CASSQVSGEQYF
TGTGCCAGCAGCCAAGTTTCAGGGGAGCAGTACTTC
>few|TRBV5-1|TRBD1|TRBJ2-5
CASSFGQGGISETQYF
TGCGCCAGCAGCTTCGGACAGGGTGGGATTTCGGAGACCCAGTACTTC
>few|TRBV5-1|NA|TRBJ2-1
CASSLEGAVNEQFF
TGCGCCAGCAGCTTGGAAGGGGCAGTTAATGAGCAGTTCTTC
>once|TRBV30|NA|TRBJ2-5
CAWASGLTQYF
TGTGCCTGGGCCTCGGGGTTAACCCAGTACTTC
>few|TRBV27|NA|TRBJ2-1
CASRDYSYNEQFF
TGTGCCAGCAGAGACTACTCCTACAATGAGCAGTTCTTC
>NA|TRBV11-2|TRBD2|TRBJ2-3
CASSFSRPGGPSDTQYF
TGTGCCAGCAGCTTCTCCCGTCCGGGGGGGCCTTCAGATACGCAGTATTTT
>NA|TRBV25-1|NA|TRBJ1-4
CASSENSEKLFF
TGTGCCAGCAGTGAGAACAGTGAAAAACTGTTTTTT
>NA|TRBV27|NA|TRBJ1-1
CASSLGGKKMNTEAFF
TGTGCCAGCAGTTTAGGAGGAAAAAAGATGAACACTGAAGCTTTCTTT
>few|TRBV6-6|NA|TRBJ2-3
CASSYSIRQGAYF
TGTGCCAGCAGTTACTCGATTCGCCAGGGAGCGTATTTT
>many|TRBV12-3/TRBV12-4|NA|TRBJ2-2
CASVKGLTGELFF
TGTGCCAGCGTAAAGGGGCTTACCGGGGAGCTGTTTTTT
>NA|TRBV20-1|NA|TRBJ2-1
CSAPLWGRLNEQFF
TGCAGTGCTCCTTTGTGGGGGAGATTAAATGAGCAGTTCTTC
>NA|TRBV15|NA|TRBJ2-5
CATSRVRASETQYF
TGTGCCACCAGCAGAGTCAGGGCATCGGAGACCCAGTACTTC
>few|TRBV5-1|TRBD2|TRBJ2-5
CASSPREGGTQYF
TGCGCCAGCAGCCCGCGGGAGGGCGGAACCCAGTACTTC
>once|TRBV2|TRBD2|TRBJ2-7
CASSEITSGEQYF
TGTGCCAGCAGTGAAATAACTAGCGGCGAGCAGTACTTC
>NA|TRBV6-5|TRBD2|TRBJ2-5
CASSYPSAGKETQYF
TGTGCCAGCAGTTACCCATCAGCGGGGAAGGAGACCCAGTACTTC
>NA|TRBV3-1|TRBD1|TRBJ2-7
CASSQGFGQGVLIPYEQYF
TGTGCCAGCAGCCAAGGGTTCGGGCAGGGGGTCTTGATCCCCTACGAGCAGTACTTC
>few|TRBV27|NA|TRBJ2-7
CASRSKSHEQYF
TGTGCCAGCAGGTCTAAATCCCACGAGCAGTACTTC
>NA|TRBV4-3|TRBD2|TRBJ2-7
CASSRLLAGTPYEQYF
TGCGCCAGCAGCCGCCTACTAGCGGGCACTCCCTACGAGCAGTACTTC
>few|TRBV12-3/TRBV12-4|NA|TRBJ2-5
CASRSLGEETQYF
TGTGCCAGCAGGTCCTTGGGTGAAGAGACCCAGTACTTC
>few|TRBV4-3|TRBD2|TRBJ2-2
CASSQVSGTSPGELFF
TGCGCCAGCAGCCAAGTAAGCGGGACCTCTCCCGGGGAGCTGTTTTTT
>few|TRBV7-3|TRBD1|TRBJ1-2
CASQPGTANYGYTF
TGTGCCAGCCAACCCGGGACAGCTAACTATGGCTACACCTTC
>NA|TRBV20-1|TRBD2|TRBJ2-7
CSARVPGGPHEQYF
TGCAGTGCTAGGGTTCCGGGAGGGCCCCACGAGCAGTACTTC
>NA|TRBV7-9|NA|TRBJ1-6
CASSLSGSAVPLHF
TGTGCCAGCAGCTTAAGCGGTTCGGCAGTACCCCTCCACTTT
>NA|TRBV6-5|NA|TRBJ2-1
CASSYTGRNEQFF
TGTGCCAGCAGTTACACAGGGCGAAATGAGCAGTTCTTC
>NA|TRBV29-1|NA|TRBJ2-3
CSAGSETQYF
TGCAGCGCAGGCTCTGAGACGCAGTATTTT
>NA|TRBV2|TRBD1|TRBJ1-1
CASRQGNAFF
TGTGCCAGCAGACAGGGGAATGCTTTCTTT
>many|TRBV5-6|NA|TRBJ2-7
CASSLTGGQGSEQYF
TGTGCCAGCAGCTTGACTGGGGGCCAGGGAAGCGAGCAGTACTTC
>NA|TRBV20-1|TRBD2|TRBJ2-3
CSARAGLARDTQYF
TGCAGTGCTAGAGCGGGACTAGCAAGGGATACGCAGTATTTT
>many|TRBV20-1|NA|TRBJ2-1
CSARLWGARAYNEQFF
TGCAGTGCTAGACTATGGGGGGCTCGCGCCTACAATGAGCAGTTCTTC
>few|TRBV20-1|TRBD1|TRBJ1-4
CSVGQGIKEKLFF
TGCAGTGTCGGACAGGGCATCAAGGAAAAACTGTTTTTT
>NA|TRBV12-3/TRBV12-4|NA|TRBJ1-2
CASSWIGDGLHTF
TGTGCCAGCAGTTGGATAGGTGACGGGCTACACACCTTC
>NA|TRBV3-1|NA|TRBJ1-5
CASSVVQIEEMFCNQPQHF
TGTGCCAGCAGCGTGGTACAGATTGAGGAGATGTTTTGCAATCAGCCCCAGCATTTT
>few|TRBV20-1|TRBD2|TRBJ2-5
CSAPKLAGYQETQYF
TGCAGTGCACCCAAACTAGCGGGATATCAAGAGACCCAGTACTTC
>few|TRBV7-9|TRBD2|TRBJ2-3
CASSLARAGGWADTQYF
TGTGCCAGCAGCTTAGCGCGTGCGGGAGGATGGGCAGATACGCAGTATTTT
>NA|TRBV4-3|NA|TRBJ2-5
CASSQEGQRQETQYF
TGCGCCAGCAGCCAAGAAGGACAGCGGCAAGAGACCCAGTACTTC
>few|TRBV11-2|NA|TRBJ2-3
CASSVAGWLLPPPDTQYF
TGTGCCAGCAGTGTTGCAGGGTGGCTTCTGCCTCCCCCAGATACGCAGTATTTT
>few|TRBV14|NA|TRBJ2-2
CASSLMSGITGELFF
TGTGCCAGCAGCCTGATGTCAGGGATCACCGGGGAGCTGTTTTTT
>NA|TRBV29-1|NA|TRBJ2-5
CSVERPAGETQYF
TGCAGCGTTGAAAGACCAGCCGGGGAGACCCAGTACTTC
>NA|TRBV30|NA|TRBJ2-4
CAWSVLAKNIQYF
TGTGCCTGGAGTGTACTTGCCAAAAACATTCAGTACTTC
>NA|TRBV6-2/TRBV6-3|NA|TRBJ2-3
CASSYDSSSGTRGDTQYF
TGTGCCAGCAGTTACGATAGCAGTAGCGGAACTCGAGGAGATACGCAGTATTTT
>NA|TRBV7-2|NA|TRBJ2-5
CASSQRTRGGQETQYF
TGTGCCAGCAGCCAACGGACAAGAGGTGGCCAAGAGACCCAGTACTTC
>few|TRBV11-3|NA|TRBJ2-1
CASSLGSAEQFF
TGTGCCAGCAGCTTAGGGTCCGCTGAGCAGTTCTTC
>NA|TRBV3-1|TRBD2|TRBJ2-5
CASSQGGRESETQYF
TGTGCCAGCAGCCAAGGTGGGCGGGAGTCGGAGACCCAGTACTTC
>NA|TRBV6-1|NA|TRBJ2-2
CASSGILNTGELFF
TGTGCCAGCAGCGGAATTCTAAACACCGGGGAGCTGTTTTTT
>many|TRBV20-1|NA|TRBJ2-1
CSKVVGGQGNEQFF
TGCAGTAAAGTTGTTGGGGGGCAGGGGAATGAGCAGTTCTTC
>NA|TRBV2|NA|TRBJ2-3
CASSGGGQNTDTQYF
TGTGCCAGCAGTGGAGGGGGTCAGAACACAGATACGCAGTATTTT
>few|TRBV7-8|NA|TRBJ2-3
CASSLAQVVVDTQYF
TGTGCCAGCAGCTTAGCCCAAGTTGTAGTGGATACGCAGTATTTT
>many|TRBV7-8|NA|TRBJ2-7
CASSLAQGIIYEQYF
TGTGCCAGCAGCTTAGCACAGGGAATAATCTACGAGCAGTACTTC
>many|TRBV4-3|NA|TRBJ2-1
CASSQAVGSSYNEQFF
TGCGCCAGCAGCCAAGCGGTGGGGAGCTCCTACAATGAGCAGTTCTTC
>NA|TRBV4-2|TRBD2|TRBJ2-2
CASSQGGTSGTNTGELFF
TGTGCCAGCAGCCAAGGAGGGACTAGCGGCACAAACACCGGGGAGCTGTTTTTT
>few|TRBV12-3/TRBV12-4|NA|TRBJ1-2
CASSLRDSTNYGYTF
TGTGCCAGCAGTCTCAGGGATTCTACTAACTATGGCTACACCTTC
>few|TRBV6-2/TRBV6-3|NA|TRBJ2-7
CASRAGIPYEQYF
TGTGCCAGCAGAGCCGGGATTCCCTACGAGCAGTACTTC
>many|TRBV29-1|NA|TRBJ2-1
CSVEVGTSYNEQFF
TGCAGCGTTGAAGTAGGTACTAGTTACAATGAGCAGTTCTTC